This T cell receptor (beta chain) is from a study of CXCR3-negative and CXCR3-positive naive CD8 T cells. Cells classed as naive CD8+ T cells were CD45RO-CCR7+CD27+CD95-. It was by 5' RACE with UMI labels that the TRB cDNA libraries were prepared. Each CDR3 protein gets one entry in TCRdb, which reprocessed the 5' RACE reads and gives no DNA. This listing includes more than 75,000 distinct CDR3 sequences. Germline V gives CDR1 SGHAT, CDR2 FQNNGV. The CDR3 extends over 15 amino acids. Regarding this clonotype: Its antigen is as yet unknown.

General study findings and limits: Because surface CD5 did not distinguish the naive subsets, TCR strength was inferred from TRB CDR3 properties. TRB CDR3s were more hydrophobic in CXCR3-positive than in CXCR3-negative naive cells. Most assays used freshly isolated PBMCs, as cryopreservation partially reduced CXCR3.

The sequencing input was naive CXCR3+ CD8+ T cells from blood. Specified subset: CD45RO-CCR7+CD27+CD95- naive CD8+ T cells expressing CXCR3 (TNR3+). The TCR was taken from a human donor in good health. Some clones in this sample may be carry-over from other donors' samples. The chain carries TRBV11-2 and TRBJ2-1; TCRdb lists TRBD2, though no DNA is available to test this call. CDR3 sequence: CASSLEATPGDEQFF.